Below, 22 T cell receptor beta chains from the same sample are listed, as sequenced in a study of blood T cell repertoires in COVID-19. Using immunoSEQ multiplex PCR, the repertoire was profiled, and TCRdb retains in-frame clones only, with some absent. The sample contains roughly 330,000 clones, about 82% of which appear only once. Sequencing used peripheral blood. The receptors were sampled from a woman in her forties or fifties with acute or convalescent COVID-19.

This clone was picked up many times. The rearrangement uses TRBV5-1 and TRBJ1-3, with D possibly being TRBD1 (5 bases). Trimming removed 7 bases from V and 0 bases from J, with 8 bases in between. The germline gives CDR1 SGHRS, CDR2 YFSETQ. The CDR3 is 13 residues long. CDR3 region: CASFDSSGNTIYF. CDR3 nucleotide sequence: TGCGCCAGCTTCGACAGCTCTGGAAACACCATATATTTT.

The rearrangement uses TRBV10-3 and TRBJ1-6, with TRBD1 matching 8 bases. The CDR3 is made up of 15 amino acids. V gave up 4 bases and J gave up 6 bases; unmatched junction bases: 5. Germline CDR1 ENHRY, CDR2 SYGVKD. The DNA of the CDR3 is TGTGCCATCAGTGTACAGGGGGTAGTTAATTCACCCCTCCACTTT. This sequence encodes CAISVQGVVNSPLHF.

The genes are TRBV20-1 and TRBJ1-6; the D gene is possibly TRBD1 (5 bases). The CDR3 runs 10 residues. Germline CDR1 and CDR2: DFQATT and SNEGSKA (reference sequence). V gave up 6 bases and J gave up 14 bases, with 11 bases separating them. The CDR3 DNA reads TGCAGTGCAGGAAGGGGTTCCCTCCACTTT. It translates to CSAGRGSLHF.

The rearrangement uses TRBV4-1 and TRBJ1-3; D call uncertain. Germline CDR1 is MGHRA and CDR2 is YSYEKL. CDR3 length equals 15 residues. The V end lost 1 base, the J end lost 2 bases, and 9 bases lay between the germline ends. The CDR3 DNA is TGCGCCAGCAGCCAAGTCCGAGGGACTGGAAACACCATATATTTT. Residues: CASSQVRGTGNTIYF.

The chain is built from TRBV15 and TRBJ2-5; TRBD2 aligns across 8 bases. The V gene end was trimmed by 0 bases and the J gene end by 5 bases; junction bases not matched to a gene: 14. The CDR3 runs to 18 residues. In germline, CDR1 is LNHNV, CDR2 YYDKDF (reference sequence). The CDR3 spells CATSRDLSSGSIGETQYF. The CDR3 region has the DNA TGTGCCACCAGCAGAGATCTATCAAGCGGGAGTATTGGGGAGACCCAGTACTTC.

The rearrangement joins TRBV5-1 to TRBJ1-6; 10 bases map to TRBD1. Germline lookup yields CDR1 SGHRS and CDR2 YFSETQ. V trimming: 4 bases; J trimming: 10 bases; junction bases outside the gene matches: 5. There are 14 residues in the CDR3. CDR3 residues: CASSDDRGHSPLHF. The CDR3 DNA sequence: TGCGCCAGCAGCGACGACAGGGGGCACTCACCCCTCCACTTT.

The table lists this clone with a count of one. The chain uses TRBV5-5 and TRBJ1-2; 7 bases match TRBD1. The CDR3 runs 15 residues. V was pared by 4 bases and J by 3 bases, with 9 bases of the junction left unmatched. Germline V gene data show CDR1 as SGHKS and CDR2 as YYEKEE (reference sequence). The CDR3 DNA sequence: TGTGCCAGCAGCGCGACTACTGACAGGGACTATGGCTACACCTTC. Residues: CASSATTDRDYGYTF.

In its sample, this clone was seen a few times. The chain has TRBV7-9 and TRBJ1-3; TRBD1 matches at 8 bases. CDR3 length: 15 residues. From germline, CDR1 is SEHNR and CDR2 FQNEAQ (reference sequence). V gave up 6 bases and J gave up 2 bases; unmatched junction bases: 6. The DNA for the CDR3 is TGTGCCAGCAGAGATCAACAGGGGGCTGGAAACACCATATATTTT. As protein: CASRDQQGAGNTIYF.

About this clone: At the DNA level, this CDR3 is encoded by other sequences in the same sample as well. The V call is TRBV5-1, the J call TRBJ2-5, with 11 positions matching TRBD2. CDR3 length: 15 amino acids. The germline gives CDR1 SGHRS, CDR2 YFSETQ. Trimming at V came to 0 bases and at J to 4 bases, leaving 2 bases not matched to a gene. This CDR3 reads CASSLGLAGGETQYF. For the CDR3, the DNA is TGCGCCAGCAGCTTGGGCCTAGCGGGAGGAGAGACCCAGTACTTC. Based on the CDR3 plus reference TRBV5-1 and TRBJ2-5, the full variable domain is KAGVTQTPRYLIKTRGQQVTLSCSPISGHRSVSWYQQTPGQGLQFLFEYFSETQRNKGNFPGRFSGRQFSNSRSEMNVSTLELGDSALYLCASSLGLAGGETQYFGPGTRLLVL.

The chain combines TRBV2 with TRBJ2-5; 10 nucleotides match TRBD1. CDR1 is SNHLY and CDR2 is FYNNEI in the germline V gene. Germline trimming cut 5 bases from V and 6 bases from J; bases unmatched to any gene: 9. This CDR3 comprises 15 residues. For the CDR3, the DNA is TGTGCCAGCAGTCGGGACAGGGGTTCGGAACAGACCCAGTACTTC. Residues: CASSRDRGSEQTQYF.

This clone appeared once. The chain joins TRBV21-1 to TRBJ2-1; TRBD2, as called in the table, went unchecked against the DNA. TRBV21-1 is classified as a pseudogene. The CDR3 runs to 13 residues. The CDR3 nucleotides read TGTGCCAGCAACACGACTCCGCGGAATGAGCAGTTCTTC. Translation: CASNTTPRNEQFF.

This clone appeared a single time. The chain has TRBV6-5 and TRBJ2-3; 8 bases map to TRBD2. V lost 2 bases, J lost 4 bases, and 5 bases stayed unmatched. Germline CDR1 and CDR2: MNHEY and SVGAGI. The CDR3 is 15 residues long. This chain's CDR3 is CASSYSGRVADTQYF. In DNA form, the CDR3 reads TGTGCCAGCAGTTACAGCGGGAGAGTAGCAGATACGCAGTATTTT.

This chain uses TRBV28 with TRBJ2-7, with 11 bases identical to TRBD2. CDR3 size: 16 residues. J lost 3 bases, V lost 4 bases, and 8 bases had no gene match. CDR1 and CDR2 from the germline V gene are MDHEN and SYDVKM. Here the CDR3 DNA reads TGTGCCAGCAGTTCCTCACTAGCGGGAGTTGTCTACGAGCAGTACTTC. This encodes CASSSSLAGVVYEQYF.

V and J are TRBV18 and TRBJ2-6; TRBD1 aligns across 8 bases. Per the germline V gene, CDR1 is KGHSH and CDR2 is LQKENI. With V trimmed by 0 bases and J by 1 base, 8 bases remained unmatched. The CDR3 is 19 residues long. CDR3 sequence (DNA): TGTGCCAGCTCACCACCCTTGGCAGGGGGCGCTTCTGGGGCCAACGTCCTGACTTTC. This codes for CASSPPLAGGASGANVLTF. Combining the CDR3 with reference TRBV18 and TRBJ2-6 gives the whole variable domain NAGVMQNPRHLVRRRGQEARLRCSPMKGHSHVYWYRQLPEEGLKFMVYLQKENIIDESGMPKERFSAEFPKEGPSILRIQQVVRGDSAAYFCASSPPLAGGASGANVLTFGAGSRLTVL.

This clone has more than one count but fewer than ten. The chain uses TRBV2 and TRBJ2-3, with D perhaps matching TRBD2 (6 bases). The CDR3 totals 18 residues. The V and J ends lost 0 bases and 0 bases respectively, with 16 bases between them. Germline V gene sequence: CDR1 SNHLY, CDR2 FYNNEI. This chain's CDR3 is CASSEAPSDNPSTDTQYF. In DNA, the CDR3 is TGTGCCAGCAGTGAAGCCCCTAGCGATAACCCTAGCACAGATACGCAGTATTTT.

The chain couples TRBV15 to TRBJ2-1, with D maybe TRBD2 (5 bases). V was trimmed by 0 bases and J by 0 bases, leaving 12 bases between them. Germline loops: CDR1 LNHNV, CDR2 YYDKDF (reference sequence). The CDR3 length is 17 residues. The CDR3, as DNA: TGTGCCACCAGCAGAGATCGGCAGCGGAGCTCCTACAATGAGCAGTTCTTC. Translated, it gives CATSRDRQRSSYNEQFF.

This chain uses TRBV5-5 with TRBJ1-5, with D possibly matching TRBD1 (5 bases). The CDR3 sequence is 14 residues long. Trimming removed 3 bases from V and 4 bases from J, with 11 bases in between. Germline V gene sequence: CDR1 SGHKS, CDR2 YYEKEE (reference sequence). The CDR3 loop reads CASSSPDTNQPQHF. In DNA, the CDR3 is TGTGCCAGCAGCTCCCCGGACACAAATCAGCCCCAGCATTTT.

A single count supports this clone. The chain employs TRBV15 and TRBJ2-3, with TRBD2 matching 8 bases. Germline trimming cut 5 bases from V and 4 bases from J; bases unmatched to any gene: 14. The CDR3 has 17 amino acids. Germline values: CDR1 LNHNV, CDR2 YYDKDF (reference sequence). CDR3 bases: TGTGCCACCAGCTCCGATGATAGCGGGATTTTCGCAGATACGCAGTATTTT. This translates into CATSSDDSGIFADTQYF. The variable domain in full, with the rest retrieved from reference TRBV15 and TRBJ2-3, is DAMVIQNPRYQVTQFGKPVTLSCSQTLNHNVMYWYQQKSSQAPKLLFHYYDKDFNNEADTPDNFQSRRPNTSFCFLDIRSPGLGDTAMYLCATSSDDSGIFADTQYFGPGTRLTVL.

Turning to this clone: The same CDR3 also results from other DNA sequences found in this sample. V gene TRBV6-5 combines with J gene TRBJ1-1, with D uncertain. V was clipped by 0 bases and J by 3 bases, with 8 bases between them. The CDR3 covers 14 residues. CDR1 and CDR2 (germline): MNHEY, SVGAGI. The CDR3 sequence is CASSYSAGDTEAFF. CDR3 sequence (DNA): TGTGCCAGCAGTTACTCAGCAGGTGACACTGAAGCTTTCTTT.

The table lists this clone with a few counts. The rearrangement links TRBV11-2 to TRBJ2-5, with 8 nucleotides matching TRBD2. Germline V gene sequence: CDR1 SGHAT, CDR2 FQNNGV. Trimming took 5 bases from V and 1 from J; bases not matched to a gene: 9. The CDR3 covers 16 residues. The CDR3 sequence: CASSHIKRGFQETQYF. CDR3 DNA sequence: TGTGCCAGCAGCCACATAAAGCGGGGGTTCCAAGAGACCCAGTACTTC.

The V gene is TRBV7-3, the J gene TRBJ2-1; 8 nucleotides align to TRBD2. J was trimmed by 15 bases and V by 4 bases; bases with no gene match: 11. The CDR3 runs to 13 residues. The germline CDR1 and CDR2 sequences are SGHTA and FQGTGA. Here the CDR3 DNA reads TGTGCCAGCAGCTACGATCGGGAGGGGGTTGGGTTCTTC. This gives the protein CASSYDREGVGFF.

This clone was counted only a few times. The V and J genes are TRBV27 and TRBJ1-1; D is perhaps TRBD1 (5 bases). Trimming took 6 bases from V and 2 from J, leaving 13 bases between them. CDR3 length: 14 residues. CDR1 and CDR2 (germline): MNHEY, SMNVEV (reference sequence). The CDR3 spells CASSVADSNTEAFF. The CDR3 DNA follows: TGTGCCAGCAGCGTCGCAGACAGTAACACTGAAGCTTTCTTT.